One and the same sample provided the 25 T cell receptor beta chains below, sequenced in a study of cytomegalovirus exposure and HLA in healthy donors. A multiplex PCR was run with 60 Vbeta primers and 13 Jbeta primers. The table came from immunoSEQ multiplex PCR; TCRdb's copy has only in-frame clones and leaves some out. Its listing shows some 110,000 clones. What was sequenced was PBMCs. Receptors were obtained from a man aged 18 to 29 in good health and CMV-seronegative.

The chain has TRBV18 and TRBJ1-5; 8 nucleotides agree with TRBD1. Unmatched junction bases numbered 6, after V lost 6 bases and J lost 5 bases. The CDR3 has 14 amino acids. Germline CDR1 and CDR2: KGHSH and LQKENI. CDR3 amino acids: CASSPDRGYQPQHF. CDR3 in DNA: TGTGCCAGCTCTCCCGACAGGGGATATCAGCCCCAGCATTTT.

The rearrangement links TRBV11-2 to TRBJ2-1; 11 bases map to TRBD2. Looked up from germline, CDR1 is SGHAT and CDR2 is FQNNGV. This CDR3 is built from 15 residues. V lost 0 bases, J lost 9 bases, and 4 bases stayed unmatched. CDR3 loop: CASSLELAGDGEQFF. The CDR3 DNA reads TGTGCCAGCAGCTTAGAACTAGCGGGAGATGGTGAGCAGTTCTTC.

This chain uses TRBV27 with TRBJ2-1; D ambiguous. Per germline, CDR1 MNHEY and CDR2 SMNVEV (reference sequence). The V and J ends lost 0 bases and 10 bases respectively, with 13 bases between them. The CDR3 is 14 residues long. CDR3 nucleotide sequence: TGTGCCAGCAGTTTATCCATAGTACCCAACGAGCAGTTCTTC. Its protein is CASSLSIVPNEQFF.

The genes are TRBV6-5 and TRBJ1-4, with D unclear. With 0 bases removed from V and 4 bases from J, the gap between germline ends came to 12 bases. From germline, CDR1 is MNHEY and CDR2 SVGAGI. The CDR3 loop spans 16 amino acids. As DNA, the CDR3 is TGTGCCAGCAGTTACTCCCGGGGAAGAGATAATGAAAAACTGTTTTTT. Encoded protein: CASSYSRGRDNEKLFF.

J is TRBJ2-2 and V is TRBV7-8; D unclear. The CDR3 has 16 amino acids. V gave up 2 bases and J gave up 1 base, with 11 bases separating them. Germline values: CDR1 SGHVS, CDR2 FQNEAQ. The CDR3 DNA reads TGTGCCAGCAGCTTAAGGCGTCAGGAGAACACCGGGGAGCTGTTTTTT. Protein sequence: CASSLRRQENTGELFF.

This rearrangement joins TRBV19 to TRBJ1-1, with D unclear. This CDR3 contains 12 residues. V was shortened by 5 bases and J by 1 base, with 5 bases between the two germline ends. The germline V gene encodes CDR1 LNHDA and CDR2 SQIVND (reference sequence). The CDR3 DNA follows: TGTGCCAGTAGTCCAGAGAACACTGAAGCTTTCTTT. Protein: CASSPENTEAFF. Supplemented by reference TRBV19 and TRBJ1-1, the full variable domain reads DGGITQSPKYLFRKEGQNVTLSCEQNLNHDAMYWYRQDPGQGLRLIYYSQIVNDFQKGDIAEGYSVSREKKESFPLTVTSAQKNPTAFYLCASSPENTEAFFGQGTRLTVV.

This chain joins TRBV5-1 and TRBJ2-7; 8 bases line up with TRBD1. Losses at the gene ends were 4 bases for V and 1 base for J; bases not matched to a gene: 7. Per germline, CDR1 SGHRS and CDR2 YFSETQ. This CDR3 is built from 15 residues. The CDR3 DNA follows: TGCGCCAGCAGCCCCGGGACAGGTGTTTCCTACGAGCAGTACTTC. Protein product: CASSPGTGVSYEQYF.

The genes are TRBV7-9 and TRBJ2-1; 9 nucleotides line up with TRBD2. This CDR3 region has 15 residues. Unmatched junction bases numbered 4, after V lost 5 bases and J lost 2 bases. Germline CDR1 reads SEHNR; CDR2 reads FQNEAQ (reference sequence). In nucleotides, the CDR3 is TGTGCCAGCAGCGGGACTAGCCGAGCCTACAATGAGCAGTTCTTC. Its protein product is CASSGTSRAYNEQFF.

The CDR3 DNA is TGTGCCAGCAGCAAACGTGGCGGGACAGGCACAGATACGCAGTATTTT. Amino acid sequence: CASSKRGGTGTDTQYF. The chain uses TRBV7-2 and TRBJ2-3; a possible D gene is TRBD1 (7 bases). Deletions cut 5 bases from V and 1 base from J, with 16 bases between. The CDR3 length is 16 residues. CDR1 and CDR2 from the germline V gene are SGHTA and FQGNSA.

The chain couples TRBV6-1 to TRBJ2-1; 8 bases match TRBD2. CDR1 and CDR2 (germline): MNHNS, SASEGT. The CDR3 contains 16 residues. Trimming cost V 0 bases and J 5 bases; bases outside gene matches: 6. For the CDR3, the DNA is TGTGCCAGCAGTGAAGCGGGACCGGGAGGGGACAATGAGCAGTTCTTC. Its protein product is CASSEAGPGGDNEQFF.

CDR3 nucleotide sequence: TGTGCCAGCAGTTACCCCGGGGTCAATCAGCCCCAGCATTTT. This encodes CASSYPGVNQPQHF. The rearrangement uses TRBV6-6 and TRBJ1-5; D is unresolved. The CDR3 is 14 residues long. V lost 2 bases to trimming and J lost 3 bases, with 8 bases between them. CDR1 is MNHNY, CDR2 SVGAGI, per germline (reference sequence).

The gene calls are TRBV4-2 and TRBJ1-4; possible D gene TRBD1, 5 bases. Germline V gene sequence: CDR1 LGHNA, CDR2 YNFKEQ. The V end was cut by 0 bases, the J end by 1 base, with 6 bases between. CDR3 length: 15 residues. The DNA for the CDR3 is TGTGCCAGCAGCCAAGATGGACAAACTAATGAAAAACTGTTTTTT. Protein product: CASSQDGQTNEKLFF.

The chain couples TRBV5-6 to TRBJ1-2; 7 nucleotides line up with TRBD1. The trim removed 4 bases at V and 2 bases at J, leaving 11 bases unmatched. Germline V CDR1 and CDR2: SGHDT, YYEEEE. The CDR3 has 16 amino acids. CDR3 sequence (DNA): TGTGCCAGCAGCCTATCGGGACAGCGGATAAACTATGGCTACACCTTC. This sequence encodes CASSLSGQRINYGYTF.

The chain carries TRBV2 and TRBJ1-4; a possible D gene is TRBD1 (6 bases). The CDR3 extends over 14 amino acids. CDR1 and CDR2 (germline): SNHLY, FYNNEI. The ends were cut back, 5 bases at V and 5 bases at J, with 12 bases in the middle. CDR3 bases: TGTGCCAGCAGTATCCTACAGGGAAATGAAAAACTGTTTTTT. Translating gives CASSILQGNEKLFF.

This chain connects TRBV28 to TRBJ2-3, with 12 positions matching TRBD2. Germline assignment: CDR1 MDHEN and CDR2 SYDVKM. V shed 1 base and J 10 bases; nucleotides not matched to a gene: 12. This CDR3 contains 17 residues. The CDR3, as DNA: TGTGCCAGCAGTTTATTCCGAACTAGCGGGGGGCATTCGTCGCAGTATTTT. As protein: CASSLFRTSGGHSSQYF.

J is TRBJ2-2 and V is TRBV6-5; D gene unclear. V was pared by 6 bases and J by 2 bases, with 13 bases between. Germline V gene sequence: CDR1 MNHEY, CDR2 SVGAGI. CDR3 length: 15 amino acids. CDR3 sequence reads: CASSKRTQNTGELFF. The CDR3 bases are TGTGCCAGCAGCAAAAGAACACAAAACACCGGGGAGCTGTTTTTT.

The chain links TRBV4-2 to TRBJ2-2, with D possibly matching TRBD2 (7 bases). Germline CDR1 reads LGHNA; CDR2 reads YNFKEQ. The CDR3 loop spans 18 amino acids. V lost 3 bases and J lost 1, with 18 bases in between. The DNA of the CDR3 is TGTGCCAGCAGCCAGTCTCCCCGGGGGGCCCTGAACACCGGGGAGCTGTTTTTT. Translated, it gives CASSQSPRGALNTGELFF.

The chain couples TRBV9 to TRBJ1-1; D perhaps matches TRBD1 (6 bases). V was cut by 1 base and J by 1 base, with 8 bases left in between. Germline V gene data show CDR1 as SGDLS and CDR2 as YYNGEE. The CDR3 is 14 amino acids. The CDR3 reads CASSVQGKNTEAFF. The CDR3 DNA is TGTGCCAGCAGCGTACAGGGGAAGAACACTGAAGCTTTCTTT.

The J gene is TRBJ2-6, the V gene TRBV7-9; possibly TRBD1 for D (6 bases). The CDR3 contains 17 residues. V was pared by 6 bases and J by 1 base, with 16 bases between. Germline V gene sequence: CDR1 SEHNR, CDR2 FQNEAQ (reference sequence). CDR3 sequence: CASSRGARGSGANVLTF. For the CDR3, the DNA is TGTGCCAGCAGTAGAGGGGCGAGGGGGTCTGGGGCCAACGTCCTGACTTTC.

The chain joins TRBV6-1 to TRBJ2-7; D is unclear. CDR1 and CDR2 (germline): MNHNS, SASEGT. This CDR3 has 13 amino acids. V dropped 0 bases and J dropped 3 bases, with 6 bases sitting between them. The CDR3 nucleotides are TGTGCCAGCAGTGAAGCATCAGTCTACGAGCAGTACTTC. It codes for CASSEASVYEQYF.

The gene calls are TRBV4-1 and TRBJ1-1, with D possibly TRBD1 on 6 matching bases. The germline V gene has CDR1 MGHRA and CDR2 YSYEKL. This CDR3 spans 17 amino acids. V lost 8 bases and J 0 bases, leaving 22 bases between the germline ends. Here the CDR3 DNA reads TGCGCCAGCCCCTGGGGGGGCCAAAGACAGATGAACACTGAAGCTTTCTTT. Residues: CASPWGGQRQMNTEAFF.

V and J are TRBV7-9 and TRBJ2-1, with TRBD2 matching over 11 bases. The CDR3 extends over 16 amino acids. The junction had 6 bases not matched to a gene; V was cut back by 4 bases and J by 4 bases. CDR1 is SEHNR and CDR2 is FQNEAQ in the germline V gene (reference sequence). The CDR3 spells CASSSQLAGVYNEQFF. In DNA, the CDR3 is TGTGCCAGCAGCTCCCAACTAGCGGGAGTATACAATGAGCAGTTCTTC. The full variable domain, rest sourced from reference TRBV7-9 and TRBJ2-1, is DTGVSQNPRHKITKRGQNVTFRCDPISEHNRLYWYRQTLGQGPEFLTYFQNEAQLEKSRLLSDRFSAERPKGSFSTLEIQRTEQGDSAMYLCASSSQLAGVYNEQFFGPGTRLTVL.

The rearrangement links TRBV5-4 to TRBJ2-1, with 7 bases matching TRBD2. The CDR3 sequence is 14 residues long. J lost 2 bases, V lost 5 bases, and 4 bases had no gene match. CDR1 is SGHNT and CDR2 is YYREEE in the germline V gene (reference sequence). CDR3 residues: CASRQTSAYNEQFF. Written as DNA, the CDR3 is TGTGCCAGCAGGCAAACTAGCGCCTACAATGAGCAGTTCTTC.

V and J are TRBV25-1 and TRBJ2-1; a possible D gene is TRBD2 (6 bases). The CDR3 is 14 amino acids. Per the germline V gene, CDR1 is MGHDK and CDR2 is SYGVNS. Deletions cut 7 bases from V and 3 bases from J, with 13 bases between. As DNA, the CDR3 is TGTGCCAGCAATCAAGGTAGCGGCTACAATGAGCAGTTCTTC. It codes for CASNQGSGYNEQFF.

The chain combines TRBV7-8 with TRBJ2-3; no clear D. Trimming took 4 bases from V and 2 from J, leaving 4 bases between them. Looked up from germline, CDR1 is SGHVS and CDR2 is FQNEAQ. This CDR3 has 12 amino acids. CDR3 residues: CASSSYTDTQYF. The CDR3 DNA reads as TGTGCCAGCAGCTCTTACACAGATACGCAGTATTTT.